The clone carrying this TCR beta chain was counted many times. Antigen: not known. There were TCR beta CDR3 regions amplified from RNA transcripts. An initial round of RT-PCR targeting the TCR CDR3 relied on the HTBI primer set. One entry per CDR3 protein, called by TCRdb with MiXCR from the multiplex PCR reads. The sample consists of 460,000 or so distinct CDR3 sequences, around an eighth of them appearing once. Graves' hyperthyroidism qualified as stable when ophthalmopathy did not progress within 18 months. Diagnoses used clinical symptoms, serum thyroxine and TRAb, thyroid ultrasound and orbital computed tomography. The data belong to a study of T cells in Graves' hyperthyroidism and ophthalmopathy. Trimming removed 6 bases from V and 3 bases from J, with 9 bases in between. The length of the CDR3 is 13 residues. Study-wide points: Most expanded thyroid clonotypes above 0.001 recurred in blood. Ophthalmopathy, as predicted by the model, came a median about seven months after the prediction.

The rearrangement links TRBV12-3 or TRBV12-4 to TRBJ2-1, with TRBD2 as a possible D gene (5 bases). This receptor was identified in a woman aged 18-29 years with Graves' hyperthyroidism. Sequenced: blood. CDR3 residues: CASRARDYNEQFF. The CDR3 DNA reads as TGTGCCAGCAGGGCCCGGGACTACAATGAGCAGTTCTTC.